Listed below are T cell receptor beta chains from one sample, sequenced in a study of CD8+ T cells in alopecia areata. Clones were sequenced by immunoSEQ multiplex PCR, and TCRdb holds only the in-frame ones, with some missing. The sample yields fewer than 110,000 clones, 60% seen once. The material sequenced was CD8+ T cells sorted from blood, taken around week 55, from a patient treated with tofacitinib. All receptors come from a human donor with alopecia areata. The CDR3 runs from the conserved cysteine through the conserved F or W. D genes are given only for firm matches. Size tells how often a clone was seen (once, few, many) or the class of an expanded clone, and some rows leave it out.

V: TRBV12-5
size: few
J: TRBJ1-2
D: TRBD1
CDR3: CASGLDGGQGYGYTF
DNA: TGTGCTAGTGGTTTGGATGGAGGACAGGGGTATGGCTACACCTTC

V: TRBV7-8
size: .
J: TRBJ2-7
D: TRBD2
CDR3: CASSSPRDGLAGAYREQYF
DNA: TGTGCCAGCAGCTCCCCGAGAGACGGACTAGCGGGGGCCTATCGCGAGCAGTACTTC

V: TRBV4-1
size: .
J: TRBJ2-7
D: .
CDR3: CASSQVGSSRGKDEQYF
DNA: TGCGCCAGCAGCCAAGTAGGGAGCTCGAGGGGTAAGGACGAGCAGTACTTC

V: TRBV7-2
size: few
J: TRBJ1-6
D: .
CDR3: CASSFGGNSPLHF
DNA: TGTGCCAGCAGCTTTGGGGGTAATTCACCCCTCCACTTT

V: TRBV6-5
size: .
J: TRBJ1-2
D: TRBD1
CDR3: CASSLFGQGTNYGYTF
DNA: TGTGCCAGCAGTTTATTCGGACAGGGAACCAACTATGGCTACACCTTC

V: TRBV19
size: .
J: TRBJ1-1
D: .
CDR3: CASSTGINTEAFF
DNA: TGTGCCAGTAGTACTGGGATTAACACTGAAGCTTTCTTT

V: TRBV27
size: few
J: TRBJ2-1
D: .
CDR3: CASSFTPVNEQFF
DNA: TGTGCCAGCAGTTTCACTCCAGTGAATGAGCAGTTCTTC

V: TRBV25-1
size: .
J: TRBJ2-1
D: .
CDR3: CASSGQSGGRDNEQFF
DNA: TGTGCCAGCAGTGGCCAGTCCGGGGGGCGAGACAATGAGCAGTTCTTC

V: TRBV29-1
size: few
J: TRBJ2-3
D: .
CDR3: CSVDRLDTQYF
DNA: TGCAGCGTTGATAGGTTGGATACGCAGTATTTT

V: TRBV27
size: .
J: TRBJ2-1
D: .
CDR3: CASSSTSGVYNEQFF
DNA: TGTGCCAGCAGTTCCACCTCTGGGGTATACAATGAGCAGTTCTTC

V: TRBV2
size: few
J: TRBJ2-4
D: .
CDR3: CASSSLDPSLGKNIQYF
DNA: TGTGCCAGCAGCTCTCTTGATCCCAGTCTAGGCAAAAACATTCAGTACTTC

V: TRBV6-1
size: .
J: TRBJ2-7
D: .
CDR3: CASRVWDSYEQYF
DNA: TGTGCCAGCAGAGTATGGGACTCCTACGAGCAGTACTTC

V: TRBV2
size: .
J: TRBJ2-3
D: .
CDR3: CASGGWGGSLLSTDTQYF
DNA: TGTGCCAGCGGGGGCTGGGGCGGAAGCCTCCTCTCCACAGATACGCAGTATTTT

V: TRBV7-9
size: .
J: TRBJ1-6
D: .
CDR3: CASSSGQLSSYNSPLHF
DNA: TGTGCCAGCAGCTCCGGACAGTTAAGCTCCTATAATTCACCCCTCCACTTT

V: TRBV7-2
size: few
J: TRBJ2-7
D: .
CDR3: CASSFLGDLSYEQYF
DNA: TGTGCCAGCAGCTTTCTAGGGGACCTCTCCTACGAGCAGTACTTC

V: TRBV15
size: .
J: TRBJ2-5
D: .
CDR3: CATSRTPRGLETQYF
DNA: TGTGCCACCAGCAGGACCCCCAGGGGCCTTGAGACCCAGTACTTC

V: TRBV4-1
size: .
J: TRBJ2-5
D: TRBD1
CDR3: CASSQTGLETQYF
DNA: TGCGCCAGCAGCCAGACAGGGTTAGAGACCCAGTACTTC

V: TRBV10-3
size: few
J: TRBJ2-1
D: TRBD2
CDR3: CAISAPIAGSYNEQFF
DNA: TGTGCCATCAGTGCACCAATAGCGGGGAGCTACAATGAGCAGTTCTTC

V: TRBV7-8
size: few
J: TRBJ2-1
D: .
CDR3: CASSFSGSDEQFF
DNA: TGTGCCAGCAGCTTTTCGGGGAGCGATGAGCAGTTCTTC

V: TRBV6-5
size: few
J: TRBJ2-2
D: .
CDR3: CASRTANTGELFF
DNA: TGTGCCAGCAGGACGGCGAACACCGGGGAGCTGTTTTTT

V: TRBV7-9
size: .
J: TRBJ2-4
D: TRBD2
CDR3: CASSDTGTRAKNIQYF
DNA: TGTGCCAGCAGCGACACCGGGACTAGAGCCAAAAACATTCAGTACTTC

V: TRBV6-5
size: .
J: TRBJ2-3
D: TRBD1
CDR3: CASSYSTGEVDTQYF
DNA: TGTGCCAGCAGTTACTCGACAGGGGAGGTAGATACGCAGTATTTT

V: TRBV2
size: .
J: TRBJ1-2
D: TRBD1
CDR3: CASSWDSHNYGYTF
DNA: TGTGCCAGCAGTTGGGACAGCCATAACTATGGCTACACCTTC

V: TRBV10-3
size: .
J: TRBJ2-2
D: .
CDR3: CAISESRLAGELFF
DNA: TGTGCCATCAGTGAGTCAAGGCTGGCCGGGGAGCTGTTTTTT

V: TRBV9
size: few
J: TRBJ2-2
D: .
CDR3: CASSVGGAGELFF
DNA: TGTGCCAGCAGCGTAGGTGGGGCCGGGGAGCTGTTTTTT

V: TRBV12-5
size: .
J: TRBJ1-5
D: .
CDR3: CATSQGLGGNQPQHF
DNA: TGTGCTACATCACAGGGCCTCGGGGGCAATCAGCCCCAGCATTTT

V: TRBV7-9
size: .
J: TRBJ1-2
D: .
CDR3: CASSLVPGHRNYGYTF
DNA: TGTGCCAGCAGCTTAGTTCCGGGACACCGTAACTATGGCTACACCTTC

V: TRBV30
size: .
J: TRBJ1-3
D: .
CDR3: CAWIGNTIYF
DNA: TGTGCCTGGATAGGAAACACCATATATTTT

V: TRBV6-5
size: .
J: TRBJ2-7
D: TRBD1
CDR3: CASSRAGTGMDEQYF
DNA: TGTGCCAGCAGCCGCGCCGGGACAGGGATGGACGAGCAGTACTTC

V: TRBV5-6
size: .
J: TRBJ2-1
D: TRBD1
CDR3: CASSLGRDREFF
DNA: TGTGCCAGCAGCTTGGGCCGGGACAGGGAGTTCTTC

V: TRBV5-1
size: once
J: TRBJ2-5
D: .
CDR3: CASSLGLAPETQYF
DNA: TGCGCCAGCAGCTTGGGGCTAGCGCCAGAGACCCAGTACTTC

V: TRBV4-2
size: .
J: TRBJ2-1
D: TRBD2
CDR3: CASSQAGGSYNEQFF
DNA: TGTGCCAGCAGCCAAGCGGGGGGCTCCTACAATGAGCAGTTCTTC

V: TRBV30
size: .
J: TRBJ2-1
D: .
CDR3: CAWSVGGTYNEQFF
DNA: TGTGCCTGGAGTGTTGGTGGCACCTACAATGAGCAGTTCTTC

V: TRBV27
size: .
J: TRBJ2-7
D: .
CDR3: CASSLRGFSYEQYF
DNA: TGTGCCAGCAGTTTAAGGGGTTTCTCCTACGAGCAGTACTTC

V: TRBV7-9
size: many
J: TRBJ2-7
D: TRBD1
CDR3: CASSSTPGQDHYEQYF
DNA: TGTGCCAGCAGCTCAACCCCGGGACAGGATCACTACGAGCAGTACTTC

V: TRBV29-1
size: .
J: TRBJ2-3
D: TRBD1
CDR3: CSVETGEDTQYF
DNA: TGCAGCGTCGAGACAGGGGAAGATACGCAGTATTTT

V: TRBV5-6
size: .
J: TRBJ1-6
D: TRBD1
CDR3: CASSGKGQPNSPLHF
DNA: TGTGCCAGCAGCGGGAAGGGACAGCCTAATTCACCCCTCCACTTT

V: TRBV29-1
size: few
J: TRBJ1-2
D: TRBD1
CDR3: CSVDYPDREGGDYGYTF
DNA: TGCAGCGTTGATTATCCCGACAGGGAGGGGGGGGATTATGGCTACACCTTC

V: TRBV10-2
size: .
J: TRBJ1-2
D: .
CDR3: CASSEQGREGYTF
DNA: TGCGCCAGCAGTGAACAGGGAAGAGAGGGCTACACCTTC

V: TRBV10-3
size: .
J: TRBJ2-7
D: TRBD1
CDR3: CAIRTGEDEQYF
DNA: TGTGCCATCAGGACAGGGGAGGACGAGCAGTACTTC

V: TRBV15
size: .
J: TRBJ2-1
D: .
CDR3: CATSRDLNVNNEQFF
DNA: TGTGCCACCAGCAGAGACCTCAACGTAAACAATGAGCAGTTCTTC